This T cell receptor beta chain was captured in a study of neurological immune-mediated disorders. In this sample, this clonotype turned up many times. Its specificity is not known. Germline V gene lookup returns CDR1 SGHRS and CDR2 YFSETQ. The CDR3 is made up of 14 amino acids. V was pared by 4 bases and J by 5 bases, with 7 bases of the junction left unmatched. Notes on the study in general: Across subjects, expanded clones had no CDR3 amino acid sequences in common, pointing to private repertoires in all groups.

With 10-nucleotide random UMIs, 5'RACE was used to make the cDNA. Each CDR3 protein gets one entry after TCRdb re-called the 5' RACE reads with MiXCR. Seen here are around 64,000 distinct CDR3 sequences, roughly 13% observed once, and the top ten hold about 10%. The V gene is TRBV5-1, the J gene TRBJ2-5, with 8 bases matching TRBD1. The receptor was isolated from a woman aged 55-69 years with HTLV-1-associated myelopathy (HAM/TSP). The sequenced sample was PBMCs. This chain's CDR3 is CASSGTGGGETQYF. Here the CDR3 DNA reads TGCGCCAGCAGCGGTACAGGGGGTGGCGAGACCCAGTACTTC.